The source of this T cell receptor (beta chain) is a study of T cell changes during pregnancy in multiple sclerosis. Profiled with immunoSEQ multiplex PCR; TCRdb holds only in-frame clones, not every one. The table includes 80,000 to 95,000 clones, more than 90% detected once. The CDR3 is 17 amino acids. Germline V lookup: CDR1 SGHDT, CDR2 YYEEEE. V shed 3 bases, J shed 4 bases, and the junction held 14 bases outside the gene matches. Sample: peripheral blood, taken in the second trimester of pregnancy. This clonotype originated in a female donor with multiple sclerosis, enrolled in a pregnancy study. The chain couples TRBV5-6 to TRBJ1-1; 8 bases map to TRBD1. The CDR3: CASSSAHTNRGGTEAFF. CDR3 DNA sequence: TGTGCCAGCAGCTCCGCTCACACCAACAGGGGGGGCACTGAAGCTTTCTTT. Using reference TRBV5-6 and TRBJ1-1 for the parts outside the CDR3, the full variable domain is DAGVTQSPTHLIKTRGQQVTLRCSPKSGHDTVSWYQQALGQGPQFIFQYYEEEERQRGNFPDRFSGHQFPNYSSELNVNALLLGDSALYLCASSSAHTNRGGTEAFFGQGTRLTVV.